This TCR beta chain was captured by sequencing in a study of blood T cells in healthy people across ages. CDR1 is SEHNR and CDR2 is FQNEAQ in the germline V gene (reference sequence). The germline V and J ends were trimmed by 1 base and 0 bases, with 13 bases remaining between them. The CDR3 runs to 17 residues. The sample holds a few counts of this clonotype. Next came a second PCR, run for roughly 6 to 11 cycles, which used a sample-barcoded 5' primer along with a J-beta primer mix. TCRdb re-called the 5' RACE reads through MiXCR, storing one row per CDR3 protein. The sample lists more than 650,000 distinct CDR3 sequences; roughly 24% were seen once. This sample also belongs to another study, concerning T cells of mothers and their children.

V is TRBV7-9 and J is TRBJ2-4; D is possibly TRBD1 or TRBD2 (5 bases each). Sequencing was carried out using blood. The sequence was obtained from a boy aged 5-17 years in good health. The CDR3 region has the DNA TGTGCCAGCAGCTTAGTCCGGGACGCCGTAGCCAAAAACATTCAGTACTTC. This gives the protein CASSLVRDAVAKNIQYF. The full variable domain, in which reference TRBV7-9 and TRBJ2-4 provide the parts outside the CDR3, is DTGVSQNPRHKITKRGQNVTFRCDPISEHNRLYWYRQTLGQGPEFLTYFQNEAQLEKSRLLSDRFSAERPKGSFSTLEIQRTEQGDSAMYLCASSLVRDAVAKNIQYFGAGTRLSVL.